The 26 T cell receptor beta chains reported below all come from one sample, sequenced in a study of early T cells in non-severe SARS-CoV-2 infection. A single record per CDR3 protein comes from TCRdb applying MiXCR to the 5' RACE reads. The sample shows 50,000 to 70,000 distinct CDR3 sequences, approximately 9% of them seen only once. What was sequenced was whole blood. The receptor source for this set is an adult who was a healthcare worker with PCR-confirmed SARS-CoV-2 infection or an uninfected control (not recorded which).

This clonotype was seen at least ten times. The chain joins TRBV5-1 to TRBJ2-7; 11 bases line up with TRBD2. The CDR3 totals 17 residues. Germline V gives CDR1 SGHRS, CDR2 YFSETQ. V gave up 4 bases and J gave up 2 bases; unmatched junction bases: 11. CDR3 sequence (DNA): TGCGCCAGCAGCCACGGGACTAGCGGAGCAAAGACCTACGAGCAGTACTTC. This gives the protein CASSHGTSGAKTYEQYF.

This clonotype was counted a few times. The chain joins TRBV6-5 to TRBJ2-1; D unclear. Trimming took 5 bases from V and 0 from J, leaving 17 bases between them. The CDR3 covers 17 residues. Per the germline V gene, CDR1 is MNHEY and CDR2 is SVGAGI. Here the CDR3 reads CASSPIGQRSSYNEQFF. The CDR3, as DNA: TGTGCCAGCAGTCCCATCGGGCAGAGGAGCTCCTACAATGAGCAGTTCTTC.

The CDR3 region is CASSLEREGRYEQFF. In nucleotides, the CDR3 is TGTGCCAGCAGTTTAGAGCGGGAGGGCCGCTATGAGCAGTTCTTC. The chain recombines TRBV12-3 or TRBV12-4 with TRBJ2-1; 10 bases are shared with TRBD2. The CDR3 is made up of 15 amino acids. V shed 1 base, J shed 8 bases, and the junction held 5 bases outside the gene matches.

This clonotype appeared a few times. The chain recombines TRBV6-2 or TRBV6-3 with TRBJ1-2; possible D gene TRBD1, 6 bases. The CDR3 covers 15 residues. Germline values: CDR1 MNHEY, CDR2 SVGEGT. V lost 5 bases, J lost 1 base, and 14 bases lay in between. DNA of the CDR3: TGTGCCAGCAGTCAACTCGACAGGCGTAACTATGGCTACACCTTC. Its protein product is CASSQLDRRNYGYTF.

This clonotype was observed a few times. CDR3 residues: CASSDMADYGYTF. The CDR3 DNA reads TGCGCCAGCAGTGATATGGCGGACTATGGCTACACCTTC. The rearrangement joins TRBV10-2 to TRBJ1-2; D unclear. The V and J ends lost 3 bases and 3 bases respectively, with 8 bases between them. Germline CDR1 WSHSY, CDR2 SAAADI. The CDR3 totals 13 residues.

The chain combines TRBV5-1 with TRBJ2-7, with 8 bases lining up with TRBD2. Losses at the gene ends were 0 bases for V and 3 bases for J; bases not matched to a gene: 5. The CDR3 contains 15 residues. Germline V gene lookup returns CDR1 SGHRS and CDR2 YFSETQ. This chain's CDR3 is CASSLDGTSVYEQYF. Here the CDR3 DNA reads TGCGCCAGCAGCTTGGACGGGACTAGTGTCTACGAGCAGTACTTC. Full variable domain (outside the CDR3, taken from reference TRBV5-1 and TRBJ2-7): KAGVTQTPRYLIKTRGQQVTLSCSPISGHRSVSWYQQTPGQGLQFLFEYFSETQRNKGNFPGRFSGRQFSNSRSEMNVSTLELGDSALYLCASSLDGTSVYEQYFGPGTRLTVT.

This clonotype was observed many times. The chain has TRBV18 and TRBJ1-1; a weak D match, TRBD1 (5 bases). The V gene's germline CDR1 is KGHSH and CDR2 LQKENI. The germline V and J ends were trimmed by 1 base and 5 bases, with 20 bases remaining between them. This CDR3 has 17 amino acids. The CDR3 loop reads CASSPRDGGEGLTEAFF. The CDR3 nucleotides are TGTGCCAGCTCACCACGTGACGGAGGGGAAGGGTTGACTGAAGCTTTCTTT.

This clonotype was seen a handful of times. The chain uses TRBV2 and TRBJ1-1; maybe TRBD1 (5 bases). V shed 3 bases and J shed 8 bases, with 16 bases lying between them. The CDR3 totals 14 residues. Germline CDR1 SNHLY, CDR2 FYNNEI. This CDR3 is CASSDRVKSGEAFF. Written as DNA, the CDR3 is TGTGCCAGCAGTGACAGGGTTAAGTCCGGCGAAGCTTTCTTT. Variable domain in full (rest from reference TRBV2 and TRBJ1-1): EPEVTQTPSHQVTQMGQEVILRCVPISNHLYFYWYRQILGQKVEFLVSFYNNEISEKSEIFDDQFSVERPDGSNFTLKIRSTKLEDSAMYFCASSDRVKSGEAFFGQGTRLTVV.

The V call is TRBV28, the J call TRBJ1-2; D ambiguous. The CDR3 has 12 amino acids. Germline V gives CDR1 MDHEN, CDR2 SYDVKM. Trimming took off 1 base at V and 7 bases at J, with 7 bases between the two ends. CDR3 DNA sequence: TGTGCCAGCAGTTTATTGGCAAGTGGCTACACCTTC. Amino acid sequence: CASSLLASGYTF.

As concerns this clonotype: The germline gene is not matched at one end of the junction; a read error may be the cause. This chain uses TRBV7-7 with TRBJ2-1, with no clear D. The CDR3 consists of 13 residues. Germline V lookup: CDR1 SSHAT, CDR2 FNYEAQ (reference sequence). Here the CDR3 DNA reads TGTGCTAGCAGCTACTCCGGATCAGACGAGCAGTTCTTC. It encodes CASSYSGSDEQFF.

This clonotype turned up a few times. The CDR3 bases are TGCAGCCCCCTTTTGTACAATGAGCAGTTCTTC. As protein: CSPLLYNEQFF. The chain has TRBV29-1 and TRBJ2-1; D uncertain. The CDR3 runs 11 residues. Germline V gene lookup returns CDR1 SQVTM and CDR2 ANQGSEA. Between the trimmed V and J ends, which lost 8 bases and 4 bases, there was a span of 9 bases.

This clonotype was seen at least ten times. The chain recombines TRBV2 with TRBJ2-1, with 8 bases that match TRBD2. The CDR3 contains 15 residues. V gave up 3 bases and J gave up 6 bases; unmatched junction bases: 7. Germline V gives CDR1 SNHLY, CDR2 FYNNEI. The CDR3 coding sequence is TGTGCCAGCAGTGATTCTCCGGGAGGGCGCAATGAGCAGTTCTTC. Protein: CASSDSPGGRNEQFF. Using reference TRBV2 and TRBJ2-1 for the parts outside the CDR3, the full variable domain is EPEVTQTPSHQVTQMGQEVILRCVPISNHLYFYWYRQILGQKVEFLVSFYNNEISEKSEIFDDQFSVERPDGSNFTLKIRSTKLEDSAMYFCASSDSPGGRNEQFFGPGTRLTVL.

This clonotype was observed at least ten times. The rearrangement joins TRBV7-3 to TRBJ2-3, with D tentatively TRBD1 or TRBD2 (7 bases each). Between the trimmed V and J ends, which lost 0 bases and 0 bases, there was a span of 13 bases. From germline, CDR1 is SGHTA and CDR2 FQGTGA. The CDR3 is 17 amino acids. Written as DNA, the CDR3 is TGTGCCAGCAGCTTAACGGGGGGGACAGCAAGCACAGATACGCAGTATTTT. It codes for CASSLTGGTASTDTQYF.

This clonotype occurred many times. The V call is TRBV20-1, the J call TRBJ1-2; no clear D gene. Trimming took 3 bases from V and 1 from J, leaving 12 bases between them. The germline CDR1 and CDR2 sequences are DFQATT and SNEGSKA (reference sequence). The CDR3 spans 14 residues. The CDR3 region is CSASNPAVNYGYTF. Here the CDR3 DNA reads TGCAGTGCTAGTAACCCCGCGGTTAACTATGGCTACACCTTC.

This chain joins TRBV7-8 and TRBJ2-7; D unclear. Trimming left V 4 bases short and J 12 bases short, with 13 bases between. The germline V gene encodes CDR1 SGHVS and CDR2 FQNEAQ. The length of the CDR3 is 11 residues. CDR3 DNA: TGTGCCAGCAGCTCGTCCCCCATCTGGTACTTC. This gives the protein CASSSSPIWYF.

This clonotype was detected ten times or more. This chain uses TRBV12-5 with TRBJ2-7; D is possibly TRBD2 (6 bases). Germline V gives CDR1 LGHNT, CDR2 FRNRAP. Deletions cut 0 bases from V and 7 bases from J, with 16 bases between. The length of the CDR3 is 15 residues. The CDR3 here is CASGLVAAGFGEQYF. The CDR3 DNA reads TGTGCTAGTGGTTTGGTCGCCGCGGGGTTCGGGGAGCAGTACTTC. The entire variable domain, with the rest obtained from reference TRBV12-5 and TRBJ2-7, is as follows: DARVTQTPRHKVTEMGQEVTMRCQPILGHNTVFWYRQTMMQGLELLAYFRNRAPLDDSGMPKDRFSAEMPDATLATLKIQPSEPRDSAVYFCASGLVAAGFGEQYFGPGTRLTVT.

This clonotype was observed many times. V gene TRBV28 combines with J gene TRBJ2-3; TRBD1 agrees at 7 bases. The J segment lost 3 bases and the V segment lost 5 bases, leaving 8 bases of the junction unmatched. CDR1 is MDHEN, CDR2 SYDVKM, per germline. The CDR3 sequence is 15 residues long. The CDR3 here is CASSADRAATDTQYF. CDR3 sequence (DNA): TGTGCCAGCAGTGCTGACAGGGCAGCGACAGATACGCAGTATTTT.

In this sample, this clonotype turned up many times. This rearrangement joins TRBV10-3 to TRBJ2-1; D gene unclear. Germline assignment: CDR1 ENHRY and CDR2 SYGVKD. The CDR3 is 15 amino acids. Trimming stripped 4 bases from V and 0 bases from J, with 10 bases between. The CDR3 reads CAISASGNSYNEQFF. The CDR3 DNA reads TGTGCCATCAGTGCCTCAGGCAACTCCTACAATGAGCAGTTCTTC.

V gene TRBV13 combines with J gene TRBJ2-3; 10 bases align to TRBD1. The CDR3 is made up of 16 amino acids. Germline V lookup: CDR1 PRHDT, CDR2 FYEKMQ (reference sequence). V was pared by 5 bases and J by 4 bases, with 9 bases of the junction left unmatched. The CDR3 region is CASSGRTGGYADTQYF. The CDR3 coding sequence is TGTGCCAGCAGCGGGCGGACAGGGGGTTATGCAGATACGCAGTATTTT.

This clonotype has ten or more counts. This rearrangement joins TRBV7-9 to TRBJ1-4, with 8 bases identical to TRBD1. J was trimmed by 7 bases and V by 0 bases; bases with no gene match: 7. CDR1 is SEHNR and CDR2 is FQNEAQ in the germline V gene (reference sequence). This CDR3 region has 16 residues. The CDR3 here is CASSLAGTGGIEKLFF. In DNA form, the CDR3 reads TGTGCCAGCAGCTTAGCCGGTACAGGGGGGATTGAAAAACTGTTTTTT.

This clonotype showed up just a few times. This chain links TRBV28 with TRBJ1-5; D is unclear. The CDR3 length is 13 residues. Germline lookup yields CDR1 MDHEN and CDR2 SYDVKM. The V end was cut by 5 bases, the J end by 4 bases, with 9 bases between. The chain's CDR3 is CASSTLSNQPQHF. The CDR3 DNA is TGTGCCAGCAGTACCCTCAGTAATCAGCCCCAGCATTTT.

This chain uses TRBV7-2 with TRBJ2-7; D not certain. The germline gives CDR1 SGHTA, CDR2 FQGNSA. The length of the CDR3 is 12 residues. Trimming removed 5 bases from V and 8 bases from J, with 13 bases in between. Here the CDR3 DNA reads TGTGCCAGCAGCACAAGGTCGAATAAGCAGTACTTC. As protein: CASSTRSNKQYF.

This chain uses TRBV7-2 with TRBJ2-1, with D possibly being TRBD1 (6 bases). CDR1 is SGHTA and CDR2 is FQGNSA in the germline V gene. The CDR3 is made up of 15 amino acids. V shed 2 bases and J shed 3 bases, with 11 bases lying between them. The chain's CDR3 is CASSLQGQNYNEQFF. DNA for the CDR3: TGTGCCAGCAGCTTACAGGGACAAAACTACAATGAGCAGTTCTTC.

This clonotype has at least ten counts. This chain connects TRBV2 to TRBJ2-1; 7 bases agree with TRBD2. This CDR3 has 12 residues. J gave up 10 bases and V 4 bases, and 4 bases lay outside the gene matches. Germline V gives CDR1 SNHLY, CDR2 FYNNEI. DNA for the CDR3: TGTGCCAGCAGTGTGACTAGCTGGGAGCAGTTCTTC. Translated: CASSVTSWEQFF.

This clonotype appeared many times. The chain links TRBV7-2 to TRBJ1-5; D is possibly TRBD1 (5 bases). The germline V gene has CDR1 SGHTA and CDR2 FQGNSA. This CDR3 is 15 amino acids long. V lost 2 bases and J lost 3, with 11 bases in between. The CDR3, as DNA: TGTGCCAGCAGCTTAAGGGGTCAGATCAATCAGCCCCAGCATTTT. This codes for CASSLRGQINQPQHF. Together with reference TRBV7-2 and TRBJ1-5, the CDR3 gives the full variable domain: GAGVSQSPSNKVTEKGKDVELRCDPISGHTALYWYRQSLGQGLEFLIYFQGNSAPDKSGLPSDRFSAERTGGSVSTLTIQRTQQEDSAVYLCASSLRGQINQPQHFGDGTRLSIL.

This clonotype has only a few counts. The chain is built from TRBV5-1 and TRBJ2-7; TRBD1 agrees at 8 bases. Germline CDR1 reads SGHRS; CDR2 reads YFSETQ. V dropped 5 bases and J dropped 3; count of bases not matched to a gene: 4. The CDR3 consists of 13 residues. The CDR3 reads CASSRGQVYEQYF. The CDR3 bases are TGCGCCAGCAGTAGGGGACAGGTCTACGAGCAGTACTTC.